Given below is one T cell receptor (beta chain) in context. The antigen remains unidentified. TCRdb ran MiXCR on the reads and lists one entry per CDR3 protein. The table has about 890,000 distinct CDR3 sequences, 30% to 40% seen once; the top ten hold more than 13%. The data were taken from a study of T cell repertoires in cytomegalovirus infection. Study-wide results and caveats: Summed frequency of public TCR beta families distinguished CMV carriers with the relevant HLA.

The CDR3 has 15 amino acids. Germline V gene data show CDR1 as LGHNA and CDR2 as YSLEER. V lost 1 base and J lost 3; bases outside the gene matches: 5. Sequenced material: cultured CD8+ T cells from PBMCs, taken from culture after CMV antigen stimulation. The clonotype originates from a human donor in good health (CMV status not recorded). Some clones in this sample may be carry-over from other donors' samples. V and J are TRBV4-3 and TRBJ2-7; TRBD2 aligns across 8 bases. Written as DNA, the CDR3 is TGCGCCAGCAGCCAAGGAGGCGGGGGGCTCTACGAGCAGTACTTC. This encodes CASSQGGGGLYEQYF.